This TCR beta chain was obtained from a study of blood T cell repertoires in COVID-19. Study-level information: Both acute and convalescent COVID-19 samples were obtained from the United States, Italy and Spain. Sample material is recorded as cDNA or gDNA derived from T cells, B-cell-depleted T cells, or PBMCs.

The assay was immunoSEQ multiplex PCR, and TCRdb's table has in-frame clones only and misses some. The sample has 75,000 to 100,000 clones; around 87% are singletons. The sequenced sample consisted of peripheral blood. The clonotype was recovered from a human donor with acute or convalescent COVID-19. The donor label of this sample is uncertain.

The CDR3 here is CASSLDRTRNSPLHF. CDR3 bases: TGTGCCAGCAGTCTGGACAGGACCAGGAATTCACCCCTCCACTTT. The chain recombines TRBV6-5 with TRBJ1-6; 7 bases are shared with TRBD1. Germline-derived CDR1 and CDR2 are MNHEY and SVGAGI. The CDR3 has 15 residues. J gave up 7 bases and V 5 bases, and 8 bases lay outside the gene matches.